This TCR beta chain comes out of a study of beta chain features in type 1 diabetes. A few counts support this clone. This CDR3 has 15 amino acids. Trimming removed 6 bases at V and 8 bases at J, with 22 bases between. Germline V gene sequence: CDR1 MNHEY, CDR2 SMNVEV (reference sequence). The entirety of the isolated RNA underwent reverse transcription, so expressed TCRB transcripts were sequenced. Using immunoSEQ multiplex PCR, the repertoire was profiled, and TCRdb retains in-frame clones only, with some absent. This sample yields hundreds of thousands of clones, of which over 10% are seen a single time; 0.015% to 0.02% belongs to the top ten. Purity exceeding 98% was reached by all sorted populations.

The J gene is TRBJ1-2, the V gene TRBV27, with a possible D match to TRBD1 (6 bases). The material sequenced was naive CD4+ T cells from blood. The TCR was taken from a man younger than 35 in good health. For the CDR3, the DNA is TGTGCCAGCAGCAACGAGGACAGCCCAGTGATAGGCTACACCTTC. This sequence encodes CASSNEDSPVIGYTF.